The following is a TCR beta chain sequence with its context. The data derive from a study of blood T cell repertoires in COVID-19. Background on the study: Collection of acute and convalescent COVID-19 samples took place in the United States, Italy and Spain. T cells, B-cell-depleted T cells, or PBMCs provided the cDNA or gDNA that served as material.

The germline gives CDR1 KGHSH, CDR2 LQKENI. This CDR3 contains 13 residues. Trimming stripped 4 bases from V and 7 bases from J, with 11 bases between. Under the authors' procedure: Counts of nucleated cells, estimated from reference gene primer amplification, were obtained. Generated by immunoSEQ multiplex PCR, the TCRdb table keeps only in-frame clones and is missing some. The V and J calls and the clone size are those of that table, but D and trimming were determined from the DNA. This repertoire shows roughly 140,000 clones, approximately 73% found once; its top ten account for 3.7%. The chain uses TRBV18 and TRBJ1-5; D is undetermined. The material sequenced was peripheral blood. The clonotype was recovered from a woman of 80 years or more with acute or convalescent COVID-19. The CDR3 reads CASSQEREQPQHF. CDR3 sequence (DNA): TGTGCCAGCTCACAGGAGAGGGAACAGCCCCAGCATTTT.